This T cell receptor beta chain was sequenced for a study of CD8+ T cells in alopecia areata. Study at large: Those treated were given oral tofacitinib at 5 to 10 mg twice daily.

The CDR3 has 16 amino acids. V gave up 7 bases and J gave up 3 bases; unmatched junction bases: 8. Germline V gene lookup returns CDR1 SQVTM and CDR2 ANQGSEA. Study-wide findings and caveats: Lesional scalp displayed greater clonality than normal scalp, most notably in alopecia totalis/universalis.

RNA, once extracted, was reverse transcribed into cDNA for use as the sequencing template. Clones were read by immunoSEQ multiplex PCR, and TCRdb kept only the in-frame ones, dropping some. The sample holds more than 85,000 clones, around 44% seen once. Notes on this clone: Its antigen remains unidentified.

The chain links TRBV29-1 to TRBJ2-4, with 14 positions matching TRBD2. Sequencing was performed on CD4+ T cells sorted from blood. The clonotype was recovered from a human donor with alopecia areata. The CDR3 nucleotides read TGCAGCGCCCGGAATGGACTAGCGGGGGGCAAAAACATTCAGTACTTC. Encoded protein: CSARNGLAGGKNIQYF.